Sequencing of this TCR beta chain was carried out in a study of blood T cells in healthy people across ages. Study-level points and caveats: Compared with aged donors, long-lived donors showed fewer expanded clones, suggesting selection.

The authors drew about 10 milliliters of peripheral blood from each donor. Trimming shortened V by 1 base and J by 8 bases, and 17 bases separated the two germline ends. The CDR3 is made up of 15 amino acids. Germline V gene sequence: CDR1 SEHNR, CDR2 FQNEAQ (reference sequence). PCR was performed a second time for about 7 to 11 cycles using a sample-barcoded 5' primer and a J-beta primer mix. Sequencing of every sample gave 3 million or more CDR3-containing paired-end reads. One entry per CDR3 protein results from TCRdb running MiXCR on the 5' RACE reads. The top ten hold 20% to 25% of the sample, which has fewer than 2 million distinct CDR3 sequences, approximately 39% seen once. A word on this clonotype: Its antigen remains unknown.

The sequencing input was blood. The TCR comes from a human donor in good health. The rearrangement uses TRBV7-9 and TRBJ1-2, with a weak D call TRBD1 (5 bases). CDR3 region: CASSLGGTAGDGYTF. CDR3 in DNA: TGTGCCAGCAGCTTAGGCGGGACGGCGGGGGACGGCTACACCTTC.